This passage covers 8 T cell receptor beta chains from one sample sequenced in a study of CD8+ T cells in alopecia areata (dated by TCRdb to the late 2010s). What the treatment or condition label conveys for this sample: oral pan-JAK inhibitor, 5-10 mg twice daily. Libraries were built with the immunoSEQ multiplex PCR assay. To provide template for TCR sequencing, every sample had RNA extracted and reverse transcribed into cDNA. The clones in this table, taken by TCRdb from immuneACCESS, are in-frame only. Not every clone is retained; where verified, under half of the shortfall comes from an unresolved V gene, and the cause of the rest is unknown. This sample gives 150,000 to 200,000 clones in total; 50% to 75% of them show up just once. Roughly 17% of the sample comes from the top ten. Sequencing was performed on CD4+ T cells sorted from blood, taken between weeks 55 and 70, from a patient treated with tofacitinib. The receptors originated from a human donor with alopecia areata.

There are a few counts of this clone. The chain links TRBV7-2 to TRBJ1-1; D may be TRBD1 (6 bases). The CDR3 totals 14 residues. V gave up 2 bases and J gave up 0 bases, with 7 bases separating them. Germline V CDR1 and CDR2: SGHTA, FQGNSA. CDR3 DNA sequence: TGTGCCAGCAGCTTACAGGGGATGAACACTGAAGCTTTCTTT. It specifies CASSLQGMNTEAFF.

The chain has TRBV5-8 and TRBJ2-5, with 8 bases fitting TRBD1. V dropped 4 bases and J dropped 5; count of bases not matched to a gene: 10. Germline assignment: CDR1 SGHTS and CDR2 YDEGEE. The CDR3 consists of 15 residues. In DNA, the CDR3 is TGTGCCAGCAGCCTCTGGACAGGGTTGGTGGAGACCCAGTACTTC. Amino acid sequence: CASSLWTGLVETQYF.

Regarding this clone: Other nucleotide sequences from this sample produce the same CDR3. The J gene is TRBJ2-7, the V gene TRBV10-3; D unclear. The V end was cut by 5 bases, the J end by 0 bases, with 8 bases between. CDR1 and CDR2 (germline): ENHRY, SYGVKD. The CDR3 extends over 13 amino acids. Here the CDR3 DNA reads TGTGCCATCAGTACCGGGTCCTCCTACGAGCAGTACTTC. As protein: CAISTGSSYEQYF.

This clone appeared a few times. The rearrangement uses TRBV2 and TRBJ2-4; the match to TRBD1 covers 11 bases. The CDR3 sequence is 15 residues long. J gave up 8 bases and V 6 bases, and 9 bases lay outside the gene matches. CDR1 is SNHLY and CDR2 is FYNNEI in the germline V gene. In DNA, the CDR3 is TGTGCCAGCAGCGGCCTACCGGGACAGGGGGACATTCAGTACTTC. It specifies CASSGLPGQGDIQYF.

This clone was detected only a few times. The rearrangement uses TRBV29-1 and TRBJ1-2, with no clear D. The CDR3 covers 12 residues. Germline CDR1 and CDR2: SQVTM and ANQGSEA. CDR3: CRYTSGNYGYTF. For the CDR3, the DNA is TGCAGGTATACCAGTGGGAACTATGGCTACACCTTC.

This chain uses TRBV6-1 with TRBJ2-6; the D is unclear. The CDR3 consists of 14 residues. The ends were cut back, 8 bases at V and 4 bases at J, with 12 bases in the middle. Per germline, CDR1 MNHNS and CDR2 SASEGT. Written as DNA, the CDR3 is TGTGCCAGCCTGTCCCGTGGAGGGGCCAACGTCCTGACTTTC. Residues: CASLSRGGANVLTF.

This clone has a single count. The chain is built from TRBV5-1 and TRBJ2-2; TRBD2 agrees at 7 bases. The V gene end was trimmed by 4 bases and the J gene end by 11 bases; junction bases not matched to a gene: 8. CDR3 length: 13 residues. The V gene's germline CDR1 is SGHRS and CDR2 YFSETQ. The CDR3 DNA follows: TGCGCCAGCAGCAAGGGGACTAATGGAGAGCTGTTTTTT. Translation: CASSKGTNGELFF.

The rearrangement links TRBV19 to TRBJ2-5, with D unresolved. Trimming pared 5 bases from V and 1 base from J, leaving 8 bases between. Germline CDR1 and CDR2: LNHDA and SQIVND (reference sequence). The CDR3 loop spans 13 amino acids. CDR3 nucleotide sequence: TGTGCCAGTAGTCTGCAGTCCCAAGAGACCCAGTACTTC. Its protein product is CASSLQSQETQYF.